Listed below are T cell receptor beta chains from one sample, sequenced in a study of STAT5B mutations in CD4+ large granular lymphocyte leukemia. Sequencing was performed with immunoSEQ multiplex PCR; in TCRdb, only in-frame clones are kept and a portion is missing. Of under 55,000 clones detected, approximately 86% appear once; the ten largest clones hold less than 3%. The sample was CD4+ T cells from blood buffy coats. All receptors come from a human donor in good health. The CDR3 runs from the conserved cysteine through the conserved F or W. D genes are given only for firm matches. A row's size may be missing; if present it is once, few, many or a size class.

J gene,V gene,clone size,D gene,CDR3 protein,CDR3 DNA
TRBJ2-7,TRBV7-2,once,TRBD1,CASSLGTGAYEQYF,TGTGCCAGCAGCTTGGGGACAGGGGCCTACGAGCAGTACTTC
TRBJ2-6,TRBV19,-,-,CASSMASNSPSGANVLTF,TGTGCCAGTAGTATGGCTTCTAACAGTCCGTCTGGGGCCAACGTCCTGACTTTC
TRBJ2-7,TRBV7-3,-,-,CASSLRQSYEQYF,TGTGCCAGCAGCTTGAGACAATCCTACGAGCAGTACTTC
TRBJ1-1,TRBV19,-,-,CASSQTVNTEAFF,TGTGCCAGTAGCCAGACGGTGAACACTGAAGCTTTCTTT
TRBJ2-5,TRBV2,-,-,CASSGDSLASETQYF,TGTGCCAGCAGTGGGGACTCCTTAGCTTCAGAGACCCAGTACTTC
TRBJ2-4,TRBV27,once,-,CASGWGPKNIQYF,TGTGCCAGTGGGTGGGGACCCAAAAACATTCAGTACTTC
TRBJ2-7,TRBV27,-,TRBD2,CASSPGLAGKPLYF,TGTGCCAGCAGTCCGGGACTAGCGGGAAAGCCTTTGTACTTC
TRBJ1-2,TRBV29-1,-,-,CSVEPEDYGYTF,TGCAGCGTTGAGCCAGAGGACTATGGCTACACCTTC
TRBJ1-1,TRBV5-1,-,-,CASSLFPEMNTEAFF,TGCGCCAGCAGCTTATTTCCGGAGATGAACACTGAAGCTTTCTTT
TRBJ2-7,TRBV9,-,-,CASSVGPSSYEQYF,TGTGCCAGCAGCGTGGGCCCGAGCTCCTACGAGCAGTACTTC
TRBJ1-2,TRBV30,-,TRBD1,CAWSKDRNYGYTF,TGTGCCTGGAGTAAGGACAGGAACTATGGCTACACCTTC
TRBJ2-1,TRBV27,-,TRBD1,CASSLSRTGSNEQFF,TGTGCCAGCAGTTTATCCAGGACAGGGTCCAATGAGCAGTTCTTC
TRBJ2-7,TRBV7-2,-,TRBD1,CASSQGQGRNEQYF,TGTGCCAGCAGCCAGGGACAGGGTCGGAACGAGCAGTACTTC
TRBJ1-6,TRBV27,-,-,CASSLRGDRNSPLHF,TGTGCCAGCAGTCTCAGGGGCGATCGGAATTCACCCCTCCACTTT
TRBJ2-7,TRBV7-9,-,TRBD2,CASSLGLAGTYEQYF,TGTGCCAGCAGCTTAGGACTAGCGGGGACCTACGAGCAGTACTTC
TRBJ1-1,TRBV5-1,-,-,CASSPLGGTEAFF,TGCGCCAGCAGCCCCCTGGGAGGCACTGAAGCTTTCTTT
TRBJ2-7,TRBV7-9,few,-,CASSLGTHSYEQYF,TGTGCCAGCAGCTTAGGGACTCATAGTTACGAGCAGTACTTC
TRBJ2-5,TRBV15,-,-,CATSRDRGQETQYF,TGTGCCACCAGCAGAGATAGGGGGCAAGAGACCCAGTACTTC
TRBJ1-1,TRBV30,-,-,CAWSGQGFTEAFF,TGTGCCTGGAGTGGGCAGGGGTTCACTGAAGCTTTCTTT
TRBJ1-5,TRBV5-5,-,-,CASQRGDYSNQPQHF,TGTGCCAGCCAACGGGGGGATTATAGCAATCAGCCCCAGCATTTT
TRBJ2-7,TRBV5-1,-,TRBD1,CASSKGTGGEYEQYF,TGCGCCAGCAGTAAGGGGACAGGGGGCGAATACGAGCAGTACTTC
TRBJ1-1,TRBV2,-,TRBD1,CASSGGTGAGTEAFF,TGTGCCAGCAGTGGGGGGACAGGGGCGGGCACTGAAGCTTTCTTT
TRBJ2-3,TRBV5-4,-,-,CASSLRSDTDTQYF,TGTGCCAGCAGCTTGCGATCGGACACAGATACGCAGTATTTT
TRBJ2-1,TRBV5-6,-,-,CASSLGTPLSEQFF,TGTGCCAGCAGCTTGGGGACTCCACTGAGTGAGCAGTTCTTC
TRBJ2-5,TRBV7-9,-,TRBD2,CASSLVLAGETQYF,TGTGCCAGCAGCTTAGTTCTAGCGGGAGAGACCCAGTACTTC
TRBJ2-6,TRBV6-1,-,-,CASSGWGLGANVLTF,TGTGCCAGCAGTGGTTGGGGGCTTGGGGCCAACGTCCTGACTTTC
TRBJ1-5,TRBV4-1,-,TRBD1,CASSQGIRQGANQPQHF,TGCGCCAGCAGCCAAGGAATCCGACAGGGCGCGAATCAGCCCCAGCATTTT
TRBJ2-2,TRBV6-6,-,-,CASSYRQVDTGELFF,TGTGCCAGCAGTTACAGGCAGGTCGACACCGGGGAGCTGTTTTTT
TRBJ2-1,TRBV15,-,TRBD2,CATSRVLLAEGDNEQFF,TGTGCCACCAGCAGAGTATTACTAGCGGAGGGAGACAATGAGCAGTTCTTC
TRBJ2-6,TRBV21-1,-,-,CASSKDGRLSSGANVLTF,TGTGCCAGCAGCAAAGATGGCAGGTTGTCCTCTGGGGCCAACGTCCTGACTTTC
TRBJ1-2,TRBV28,-,-,CASTSGVGAYGYTF,TGTGCCAGCACCTCAGGGGTTGGCGCCTATGGCTACACCTTC
TRBJ2-2,TRBV5-1,-,-,CASSLAQGTGELFF,TGCGCCAGCAGCTTGGCCCAGGGCACCGGGGAGCTGTTTTTT
TRBJ2-7,TRBV7-6,few,-,CASSPTGRSYEQYF,TGTGCCAGCAGCCCAACAGGACGGTCCTACGAGCAGTACTTC
TRBJ1-5,TRBV6-5,-,-,CASRVRTDSNQPQHF,TGTGCCAGCAGGGTAAGGACAGATAGCAATCAGCCCCAGCATTTT
TRBJ1-3,TRBV21-1,-,-,CASSARVPGENTIYF,TGTGCCAGCAGTGCTCGGGTGCCCGGGGAAAACACCATATATTTT
TRBJ2-7,TRBV18,-,TRBD1,CASSMGQGIGEQYF,TGTGCCAGCTCAATGGGACAGGGGATTGGGGAGCAGTACTTC
TRBJ1-1,TRBV19,-,-,CASSPGTKTMNTEAFF,TGTGCCAGTAGTCCGGGGACAAAAACCATGAACACTGAAGCTTTCTTT
TRBJ2-5,TRBV29-1,-,TRBD1,CSVAFFDRGSGETQYF,TGCAGCGTTGCTTTTTTCGACAGGGGTTCGGGAGAGACCCAGTACTTC
TRBJ2-3,TRBV19,-,-,CASQPLSRSTDTQYF,TGTGCCAGTCAACCCCTATCGCGGAGCACAGATACGCAGTATTTT
TRBJ1-1,TRBV7-9,-,-,CASSFYRAENTEAFF,TGTGCCAGCAGCTTTTACAGGGCAGAGAACACTGAAGCTTTCTTT
TRBJ2-6,TRBV7-2,-,-,CASSLDYSGANVLTF,TGTGCCAGCAGCTTAGATTACTCTGGGGCCAACGTCCTGACTTTC
TRBJ2-1,TRBV6-5,-,-,CASSYSGADNEQFF,TGTGCCAGCAGTTACTCGGGAGCGGACAATGAGCAGTTCTTC